Below, one TCR beta chain is given with its context. Within the sample, other DNA sequences also encode this same CDR3. These data come from a study of blood T cell repertoires in COVID-19. Study details: Samples representing acute and convalescent COVID-19 were sourced from the United States, Italy and Spain. PBMCs, B-cell-depleted T cells, or T cells provided the cDNA or gDNA that made up the material.

In the original workflow: The authors estimated nucleated cell counts from reference gene primer amplification. Clones were read by immunoSEQ multiplex PCR, and TCRdb kept only the in-frame ones, dropping some. V, J and clone size are those of that table, while D and trimming were read from the DNA. The sample carries about 160,000 clones, around 85% recorded once. The sequencing sample was made of peripheral blood. The clonotype comes from a human donor with acute or convalescent COVID-19. The donor label of this sample is uncertain.

CDR3 bases: TGTGCCAGCAGTTACGGGACTAGCGGGCTAGAGACCCAGTACTTC. Translated, it gives CASSYGTSGLETQYF. This rearrangement joins TRBV6-5 to TRBJ2-5; 12 positions match TRBD2. Per germline, CDR1 MNHEY and CDR2 SVGAGI. CDR3 length equals 15 residues. Trimming removed 2 bases from V and 4 bases from J; junction bases left unmatched: 2.